These 2 T cell receptor beta chains were all obtained from the same sample, sequenced in a study of blood T cell repertoires in COVID-19. Sequenced by immunoSEQ multiplex PCR; TCRdb stores in-frame clones only, minus some. The sample gives about 200,000 clones, just over 85% of which show up once; almost 4.5% is in the top ten. The specimen was peripheral blood. The receptors here all came from a man aged 50-60 years with acute or convalescent COVID-19.

The chain couples TRBV5-4 to TRBJ1-2; 7 nucleotides line up with TRBD1. The CDR3 runs to 16 residues. Germline V CDR1 and CDR2: SGHNT, YYREEE (reference sequence). V trimming: 3 bases; J trimming: 1 base; junction bases outside the gene matches: 9. CDR3 loop: CASSSGGQRNNYGYTF. The CDR3 DNA reads TGTGCCAGCAGCTCTGGGGGACAGCGAAATAACTATGGCTACACCTTC.

This sequence joins TRBV6-1 and TRBJ2-1, with D tentatively TRBD2 (7 bases). V lost 3 bases and J 6 bases, leaving 18 bases between the germline ends. The CDR3 spans 16 residues. The germline V gene has CDR1 MNHNS and CDR2 SASEGT. The CDR3 DNA sequence: TGTGCCAGCAGTGAGGGGGCGGGGGCCCGCCCCAATGAGCAGTTCTTC. Encoded protein: CASSEGAGARPNEQFF.